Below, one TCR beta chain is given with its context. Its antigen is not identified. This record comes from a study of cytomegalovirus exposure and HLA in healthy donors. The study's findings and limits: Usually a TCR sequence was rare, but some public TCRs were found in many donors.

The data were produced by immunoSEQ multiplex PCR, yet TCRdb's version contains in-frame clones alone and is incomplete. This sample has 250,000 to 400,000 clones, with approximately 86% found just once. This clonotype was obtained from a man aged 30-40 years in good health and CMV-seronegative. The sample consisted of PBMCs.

CDR3 sequence reads: CASSPRQGAATEAFF. In DNA form, the CDR3 reads TGTGCCAGCAGTCCTCGACAGGGGGCGGCCACTGAAGCTTTCTTT. The V call is TRBV6-5, the J call TRBJ1-1; TRBD1 matches at 10 bases. The length of the CDR3 is 15 residues. Germline V lookup: CDR1 MNHEY, CDR2 SVGAGI. The junction had 7 bases not matched to a gene; V was cut back by 5 bases and J by 4 bases.